This TCR beta chain emerged from a study of blood T cell repertoires in COVID-19. As for the study in general: COVID-19 samples from acute and convalescent phases originated in the United States, Italy and Spain.

Trimming took off 5 bases at V and 1 base at J, with 12 bases between the two ends. CDR3 length equals 14 residues. Germline V gene lookup returns CDR1 MNHEY and CDR2 SVGEGT. Generated by immunoSEQ multiplex PCR, the TCRdb table keeps only in-frame clones and is missing some. The sample has roughly 190,000 clones, 86% seen once. During active infection, Seattle patients enrolled and were then monitored through disease. The rearrangement uses TRBV6-2 or TRBV6-3 and TRBJ2-7; maybe TRBD2 (6 bases). Sequencing was carried out using peripheral blood. The receptor was derived from a woman aged 55 to 70 with COVID-19, enrolled during active disease. The CDR3 region has the DNA TGTGCCAGCAGTCAACTAGCAAATTCCTACGAGCAGTACTTC. Its translation: CASSQLANSYEQYF.